This T cell receptor beta chain was captured in a study of esophageal squamous cell carcinoma under preoperative chemotherapy. Study-wide context: Samples included peripheral blood T cells as well as tumor-infiltrating lymphocytes.

TCRdb redid the calling of the PCR reads with MiXCR, one entry per CDR3 protein. The sample holds under 20,000 distinct CDR3 sequences, 35% to 55% seen once. A word on this clonotype: Its antigen is unknown.

Findings and limits, study-wide: Peripheral T cells migrating into the tumor appeared to partly supply post-treatment tumor-infiltrating lymphocytes.

Time point: after preoperative PTX-NDP chemotherapy. Patients received paclitaxel-nedaplatin as preoperative chemotherapy before surgery. The germline CDR1 and CDR2 sequences are SGHNT and YENEEA. Trimming removed 5 bases from V and 18 bases from J; junction bases left unmatched: 26. The CDR3 length is 18 residues. The chain joins TRBV11-3 to TRBJ2-6; TRBD1 agrees at 9 bases. The sample was acquired from a patient given preoperative chemotherapy. This clonotype was sampled from a human donor with esophageal squamous cell carcinoma. The donor label of this sample is uncertain. The CDR3 here is CASSPRDREAIGANEQTF. DNA of the CDR3: TGTGCCAGCAGCCCCAGGGACAGGGAAGCGATTGGGGCCAACGAGCAGACTTTC.